A selection of T cell receptor beta chains follows, all from one sample in a study of T cells in Graves' hyperthyroidism and ophthalmopathy. A single record per CDR3 protein comes from TCRdb applying MiXCR to the multiplex PCR reads. The table has about 500,000 distinct CDR3 sequences, around 15% seen once. Material: blood. These receptors were obtained from a woman aged 25 to 39 with Graves' ophthalmopathy. The CDR3 runs from the conserved cysteine through the conserved F or W. The D gene is left open where the match is weak. Size tells how often a clone was seen (once, few, many) or the class of an expanded clone, and some rows leave it out.

>TRBV4-2|.|TRBJ2-2|.
TGTGCCAGCAGCCCCCCCCGGCCGGGTTTTGGCGTTGCCGGGGAGCTGTTTTTT
CASSPPRPGFGVAGELFF
>TRBV9|.|TRBJ2-2|few
TGTGCCAGCAGCGTACACCTAGCCCCCACCGGGGAGCTGTTTTTT
CASSVHLAPTGELFF
>TRBV27|.|TRBJ2-7|.
TGTGCCAGCGGACGGGACGGCTACGAGCAGTACTTC
CASGRDGYEQYF
>TRBV7-2|TRBD1|TRBJ1-5|few
TGTGCCAGCAGCAAGACAGGGTTTCAGACTCAGCCCCAGCATTTT
CASSKTGFQTQPQHF
>TRBV7-9|TRBD1|TRBJ1-1|few
TGTGCCAGCGGCCAACAGGGGCTGAACACTGAAGCTTTCTTT
CASGQQGLNTEAFF
>TRBV7-2|.|TRBJ2-7|many
TGTGCCAGCAGTCCTGGGACGGCCGTGCGGCACGAGCAGTACTTC
CASSPGTAVRHEQYF
>TRBV7-2|TRBD1|TRBJ2-1|many
TGTGCCAGCAGCACGGGACAGGGATACAATGAGCAGTTCTTC
CASSTGQGYNEQFF
>TRBV30|.|TRBJ1-1|many
TGTGCCTGGAACACTCGGTGGAGCCCTGAAGCTTTCTTT
CAWNTRWSPEAFF
>TRBV25-1|TRBD1|TRBJ1-1|.
TGTGCCAGCAGTTCCCCGACAGGGAGGACTGAAGCTTTCTTT
CASSSPTGRTEAFF
>TRBV27|.|TRBJ2-2|few
TGTGCCAGCAGTTTACTACAGGGAAACACCGGGGAGCTGTTTTTT
CASSLLQGNTGELFF
>TRBV20-1|.|TRBJ1-1|many
TGCAGTGCTGGGCCCCAGGTCAACACTGAAGCTTTCTTT
CSAGPQVNTEAFF
>TRBV7-2|.|TRBJ2-1|many
TGTGCCAGCAGCTTCCGGGAATTCAATGAGCAGTTCTTC
CASSFREFNEQFF
>TRBV7-9|.|TRBJ2-5|many
TGTGCCAGCAGCAACGGAGAGACCCAGTACTTC
CASSNGETQYF
>TRBV5-1|.|TRBJ1-1|many
TGCGCCAGCAGCTTAAACCGGGGGAACACTGAAGCTTTCTTT
CASSLNRGNTEAFF
>TRBV7-9|.|TRBJ2-5|many
TGTGCCAGCAGCTTAGGACTAGATGGGACCCAGTACTTC
CASSLGLDGTQYF
>TRBV20-1|.|TRBJ1-2|few
TGCAGTGCTAGGGACAGCTTTAACTATGGCTACACCTTC
CSARDSFNYGYTF
>TRBV10-1|TRBD2|TRBJ2-7|many
TGCGCCAGCAACGGGACTAGCGGGAGGAAAACCTACGAGCAGTACTTC
CASNGTSGRKTYEQYF
>TRBV7-9|TRBD1|TRBJ2-5|.
TGTGCCACCGAGGACAGGACCGTTCAAGAGACCCAGTACTTC
CATEDRTVQETQYF
>TRBV7-8|.|TRBJ1-1|many
TGTGCCAGCAGCTCCGAAACAGTGAACACTGAAGCTTTCTTT
CASSSETVNTEAFF
>TRBV2|.|TRBJ2-7|.
TGTGCCAGCAGTGGTGCCGCTAGCTCCTACGAGCAGTACTTC
CASSGAASSYEQYF
>TRBV7-3|.|TRBJ2-3|.
TGTGCCAGCAGCCGAAGTTTGTCCTTGGGAGATACGCAGTATTTT
CASSRSLSLGDTQYF
>TRBV20-1|.|TRBJ1-2|many
TGCAGTGCTAGAGAGCCCCGGCAGAACTATGGCTACACCTTC
CSAREPRQNYGYTF
>TRBV12-3/TRBV12-4|TRBD1|TRBJ1-1|.
TGTGCCAGCAGTCTATACAGGGGATCAGGGAACACTGAAGCTTTCTTT
CASSLYRGSGNTEAFF
>TRBV7-2|.|TRBJ2-3|many
TGTGCCAGCAGCCGAGGTAGCACAGATACGCAGTATTTT
CASSRGSTDTQYF
>TRBV7-6|.|TRBJ2-5|many
TGTGCCAGCAGCTCCCGCAGGCGGGCCCAGTACTTC
CASSSRRRAQYF
>TRBV6-1|.|TRBJ1-2|many
TGTGCCAGCAGCCCCGGCTCCAACTATGGCTACACCTTC
CASSPGSNYGYTF
>TRBV5-8|.|TRBJ2-1|many
TGTGCCAGCAGCTTGGGGACAACAAATGAGCAGTTCTTC
CASSLGTTNEQFF
>TRBV6-1|.|TRBJ2-2|.
TGTGCCAGCAGTGAAGAGACAGGTCGGCTTTTT
CASSEETGRLF
>TRBV4-1|.|TRBJ1-5|.
TGCGCCAGCAGCCAAGATCTACAGCCCAATCAGCCCCAGCATTTT
CASSQDLQPNQPQHF
>TRBV20-1|TRBD1|TRBJ2-7|many
TGCAGTGCTAGAGGCGGACAGGGTGCTTACGAGCAGTACTTC
CSARGGQGAYEQYF
>TRBV5-6|.|TRBJ2-5|many
TGTGCCAGCAGCTTGCGGGATCGGGAGACCCAGTACTTC
CASSLRDRETQYF
>TRBV2|.|TRBJ2-5|.
TGTGCCAGCAGTGTAGGGGAGATCCAAGAGACCCAGTACTTC
CASSVGEIQETQYF
>TRBV5-1|.|TRBJ2-3|many
TGCGCCAGCAGCTTACGACTAGGTAGCGCAGATACGCAGTATTTT
CASSLRLGSADTQYF
>TRBV7-2|.|TRBJ2-3|many
TGTGCCAGCAGCTTAGTCACAAATACGCAGTATTTT
CASSLVTNTQYF
>TRBV12-3/TRBV12-4|TRBD2|TRBJ2-2|many
TGTGCCAGCAACGGAGCGGGAGTGGCCGGGGAGCTGTTTTTT
CASNGAGVAGELFF
>TRBV20-1|TRBD1|TRBJ1-1|.
TGCAGTGCCGGACAGGATTGGAACGCTGAAGCTTTCTTT
CSAGQDWNAEAFF
>TRBV10-3|.|TRBJ2-1|.
TGTGCCACCCCCAGGGCTAGTCCGGGATACAATGAGCAGTTCTTC
CATPRASPGYNEQFF
>TRBV30|.|TRBJ1-5|many
TGTGCCTGGAGTACCGGGGGTAGCAATCAGCCCCAGCATTTT
CAWSTGGSNQPQHF
>TRBV10-3|.|TRBJ2-2|few
TGTGCCATCATGTTGAGTGGGACTGACAACACCGGGGAGCTGTTTTTT
CAIMLSGTDNTGELFF
>TRBV29-1|TRBD2|TRBJ2-1|few
TGCAGCCCCTTCCCGGGACTAGCGGGGGGCTCCTACAATGAGCAGTTCTTC
CSPFPGLAGGSYNEQFF
>TRBV15|.|TRBJ2-6|.
TGTGCCACCAGCAGAGATACGGCGATCGGGGCCAACGTCCTGACTTTC
CATSRDTAIGANVLTF
>TRBV4-3|.|TRBJ1-2|many
TGCGCCAGCAGCCAAGATAGGGCGGGGATCAATGGCTACACCTTC
CASSQDRAGINGYTF